This record concerns one TCR beta chain sequence. Its antigen remains unidentified. These data belong to a study of OX40 agonist ivuxolimab in advanced cancers. The overall study: Patients with hepatocellular carcinoma, melanoma, renal cell or head and neck cancer made up the dose-escalation patients. A history of anti-PD-1, anti-PD-L1 or anti-CTLA-4 therapy was acceptable, and approximately 40% had some. Study-level points and caveats: Low normalized T-cell clonal expansion was also seen in some nonresponders. Mean expanded clone counts were higher in CD8+ than CD4+ T cells.

Per the germline V gene, CDR1 is MDHEN and CDR2 is SYDVKM. CDR3 length: 20 residues. V trimming: 5 bases; J trimming: 4 bases; junction bases outside the gene matches: 19. The assay was immunoSEQ multiplex PCR, and TCRdb's table has in-frame clones only and misses some. The table has over 55,000 clones, 84% seen once. The specimen comprised CD4+ or CD8+ T cells sorted from blood, sampled in a trial of the OX40 agonist ivuxolimab. This receptor was identified in an adult with an advanced solid tumor such as melanoma, head and neck, liver or kidney cancer. The rearrangement links TRBV28 to TRBJ1-6, with TRBD1 matching over 8 bases. CDR3 region: CASSPYSLQGAGGYNSPLHF. The CDR3 DNA follows: TGTGCCAGCAGTCCATACTCACTCCAGGGGGCGGGGGGATATAATTCACCCCTCCACTTT.